The TCR beta chain described here comes from a study of T cells in Graves' hyperthyroidism and ophthalmopathy. This clonotype was detected ten times or more. Amplification of TCR beta CDR3 regions used RNA as the template. An initial round of RT-PCR targeting the TCR CDR3 relied on the HTBI primer set. TCRdb fed the multiplex PCR reads into MiXCR, producing one record per CDR3 protein. The sample has under 250,000 distinct CDR3 sequences, about 25% seen once. The CDR3 spans 12 residues. The V segment lost 7 bases and the J segment 3 bases; nucleotides outside the gene matches: 3. CDR1 is MNHEY, CDR2 SVGAGI, per germline.

This TCR was recovered from a woman in her forties with Graves' ophthalmopathy. The V call is TRBV6-5, the J call TRBJ2-7; TRBD1 aligns across 7 bases. Sequencing used blood. The CDR3 DNA reads as TGTGCCAGCAAGAGGGACAGCTACGAGCAGTACTTC. Its translation: CASKRDSYEQYF.